The clone carrying this T cell receptor (beta chain) was picked up a small number of times. Its antigen is still unknown. MiXCR, run by TCRdb on the 5' RACE reads, gives a single entry per CDR3 protein. The data hold about 370,000 distinct CDR3 sequences, with more than 25% observed a single time. This sample was taken from a study of identical twins' blood T cells. Germline lookup yields CDR1 ENHRY and CDR2 SYGVKD. Trimming at V came to 10 bases and at J to 8 bases, leaving 16 bases not matched to a gene. The CDR3 totals 15 residues. Points from the study as a whole: Environmental influences on twin similarity could not be excluded. Abundant TCRbeta CDR3s overlapped more between twins than with unrelated donors. V gene usage reportedly matched far better within twin pairs than unrelated donors.

The sample was PBMCs. The V and J genes are TRBV10-3 and TRBJ2-1; 8 bases are shared with TRBD2. The clonotype was recovered from a woman aged 18 to 50 in good health. The chain's CDR3 is CATQPGWSGSDEQFF. CDR3 nucleotides: TGTGCCACCCAGCCGGGATGGAGCGGGAGCGATGAGCAGTTCTTC.